This T cell receptor beta chain is drawn from a study of blood T cells in healthy people across ages. The germline V gene encodes CDR1 ENHRY and CDR2 SYGVKD. This CDR3 is 15 amino acids long. The V segment lost 6 bases and the J segment 7 bases; nucleotides outside the gene matches: 5. A second about 7 to 11 cycle PCR used barcoded and J-beta primers. Each cDNA molecule was tagged by a template-switch adaptor that had 12 random nucleotides. TCRdb reprocessed the 5' RACE reads with MiXCR, giving one entry per CDR3 protein. The sample consists of hundreds of thousands of distinct CDR3 sequences, approximately 29% of them appearing once.

This clonotype was sampled from a woman of 80 years or more in good health. The chain links TRBV10-3 to TRBJ2-1, with TRBD2 matching 14 bases. Sequenced material: blood. CDR3 DNA sequence: TGTGCCATCAGGGGACTAGCGGGGGCCCAAAATGAGCAGTTCTTC. As protein: CAIRGLAGAQNEQFF.